The source of this TCR beta chain is a study of human T cells and chemical hapten exposure. Regarding the study as a whole: DPC sensitization left the count of TCRs above 1 in 1000 unchanged. Higher patch test scores went with higher counts of PT1 expanded TCRs.

The library tagged each cDNA molecule with unique molecular identifiers. Per the original methods: With a range of roughly 23,224 to 690,600, the median per sample was roughly 97,000 TCRs. TCRdb re-analysed the RACE reads in MiXCR, keeping a single row per CDR3 protein. TCRdb's processing, not the study's, gives the V and J calls here. The data hold approximately 69,000 distinct CDR3 sequences, with 10% observed a single time. The length of the CDR3 is 22 residues. The germline V gene encodes CDR1 PRHDT and CDR2 FYEKMQ (reference sequence). The ends lost 1 base at V and 0 bases at J; junction bases unmatched: 17. This clonotype showed up many times. Its specificity is not known. Sample time point: patch test 2, 6 weeks after DPC sensitization. Treatment indicated: therapeutic diphenylcyclopropenone sensitization with weekly scalp DPC.

Source: whole blood, taken in connection with sensitization to the hapten diphenylcyclopropenone (DPC). The V call is TRBV13, the J call TRBJ2-1; TRBD2 agrees at 11 bases. This sequence was found in a woman between 50 and 59 years old with alopecia areata. Some clones in this sample may be carry-over from other donors' samples. The CDR3: CASSLEGLADSRNGGSYNEQFF. The CDR3 coding sequence is TGTGCCAGCAGCTTAGAGGGACTAGCGGATTCACGCAACGGGGGCTCCTACAATGAGCAGTTCTTC.